Listed below are T cell receptor beta chains from one sample, sequenced in a study of blood T cells in healthy people across ages. TCRdb re-called the 5' RACE reads with MiXCR, one entry per CDR3 protein. This table has hundreds of thousands of distinct CDR3 sequences, 45% to 60% appearing once. What was sequenced was blood. All receptors come from a woman of 80 years or more in good health. CDR3s include the opening cysteine and the closing phenylalanine or tryptophan. The D gene is left open where the match is weak. Rows give clone size only sometimes, using once, few, many, or a class for an expanded clone.

-	-	TRBJ2-6	TRBV6-2/TRBV6-3	CASSYLQGAGANVLTF	TGTGCCAGCAGTTATCTTCAGGGAGCTGGGGCCAACGTCCTGACTTTC
-	-	TRBJ2-4	TRBV5-6	CASSLGEGQAKNIQYF	TGTGCCAGCAGCTTGGGTGAGGGGCAAGCCAAAAACATTCAGTACTTC
TRBD2	-	TRBJ2-2	TRBV4-1	CASSHILAGSTGELFF	TGCGCCAGCAGCCACATCCTAGCGGGGTCCACCGGGGAGCTGTTTTTT
TRBD2	-	TRBJ2-7	TRBV6-2/TRBV6-3	CASSSIAGGTTYEQYF	TGTGCCAGCAGCTCTATAGCGGGGGGGACCACCTACGAGCAGTACTTC
-	many	TRBJ2-1	TRBV27	CASSLPGGGSSYNEQFF	TGTGCCAGCAGTTTACCCGGTGGGGGGAGCTCCTACAATGAGCAGTTCTTC
TRBD2	few	TRBJ2-3	TRBV7-9	CASSLGLAGSDTQYF	TGTGCCAGCAGCTTGGGGTTAGCGGGGTCAGATACGCAGTATTTT
-	-	TRBJ1-4	TRBV20-1	CSARRPGALTNEKLFF	TGCAGTGCTAGGAGGCCAGGGGCCCTCACTAATGAAAAACTGTTTTTT
-	-	TRBJ1-1	TRBV4-2	CASREGGARRAFF	TGTGCCAGCAGGGAGGGGGGGGCCCGGAGGGCTTTCTTT
-	few	TRBJ1-6	TRBV3-1	CASSQAWGVNSPLHF	TGTGCCAGCAGCCAAGCATGGGGGGTTAATTCACCCCTCCACTTT
-	-	TRBJ1-3	TRBV10-3	CAAQGSGNTIYF	TGTGCCGCACAGGGATCTGGAAACACCATATATTTT
-	many	TRBJ1-5	TRBV6-1	CASSRDRNQPQHF	TGTGCCAGCAGCCGAGACAGGAATCAGCCCCAGCATTTT
-	few	TRBJ2-1	TRBV6-2/TRBV6-3	CASSLRGETQFF	TGTGCCAGCAGTCTCCGGGGAGAGACCCAGTTCTTC
-	many	TRBJ2-1	TRBV5-1	CASSLAPDPSYNEQFF	TGCGCCAGCAGCTTGGCTCCAGACCCCTCCTACAATGAGCAGTTCTTC
-	many	TRBJ1-1	TRBV2	CASRPRGLNTEAFF	TGTGCCAGCCGGCCGCGCGGATTAAACACTGAAGCTTTCTTT
TRBD2	many	TRBJ2-7	TRBV20-1	CSASLAGDGEQYF	TGCAGTGCTAGTCTAGCGGGGGACGGCGAGCAGTACTTC
TRBD2	-	TRBJ2-1	TRBV6-1	CASVGTSGRYSYNEQFF	TGTGCCAGCGTAGGGACTAGCGGGCGATACTCCTACAATGAGCAGTTCTTC
-	many	TRBJ1-6	TRBV9	CASSPREGSNSPLHF	TGTGCCAGCAGCCCCCGTGAGGGAAGTAATTCACCCCTCCACTTT
-	many	TRBJ2-3	TRBV10-3	CAISAGTDTQYF	TGTGCCATCAGTGCGGGCACAGATACGCAGTATTTT
-	-	TRBJ2-2	TRBV5-1	CASSLAPYTGELFF	TGCGCCAGCAGCTTGGCGCCGTATACCGGGGAGCTGTTTTTT
-	-	TRBJ2-2	TRBV27	CASGDPTGGGSGELFF	TGTGCCAGCGGGGATCCGACAGGAGGTGGATCCGGGGAGCTGTTTTTT
TRBD1	-	TRBJ2-2	TRBV5-1	CASSHTLRQGYTGELFF	TGCGCCAGCAGCCACACTTTGCGACAGGGTTACACCGGGGAGCTGTTTTTT
TRBD1	-	TRBJ1-4	TRBV7-8	CASSLLGGTGNEKLFF	TGTGCCAGCAGCTTACTCGGTGGGACAGGGAATGAAAAACTGTTTTTT
TRBD2	once	TRBJ2-5	TRBV29-1	CSVDGTSGRSPETQYF	TGCAGCGTGGATGGGACTAGCGGGAGGAGCCCAGAGACCCAGTACTTC
-	-	TRBJ1-5	TRBV27	CASSFWGNQPQHF	TGTGCCAGCAGTTTTTGGGGCAATCAGCCCCAGCATTTT
-	few	TRBJ1-4	TRBV3-1	CASSERGKNEKLFF	TGTGCCAGCAGCGAACGAGGGAAAAATGAAAAACTGTTTTTT
TRBD2	few	TRBJ2-4	TRBV20-1	CSARYYLERGANIQYF	TGCAGTGCTAGATACTACCTAGAGCGGGGGGCAAACATTCAGTACTTC
-	many	TRBJ2-5	TRBV7-9	CASSLRTAQETQYF	TGTGCCAGCAGCCTCCGGACAGCGCAAGAGACCCAGTACTTC
TRBD2	-	TRBJ2-7	TRBV29-1	CSVGLAGGIEQYF	TGCAGCGTTGGACTAGCGGGAGGAATCGAGCAGTACTTC
-	-	TRBJ2-7	TRBV6-2/TRBV6-3	CASSTDFPYNEQYF	TGTGCCAGCAGTACGGACTTCCCATACAATGAGCAGTACTTC
-	many	TRBJ2-7	TRBV6-5	CASSYLSRVAGIYEQYF	TGTGCCAGCAGTTACCTCTCGAGGGTGGCAGGAATCTACGAGCAGTACTTC
TRBD2	-	TRBJ2-3	TRBV20-1	CSAARAGEADTQYF	TGCAGTGCTGCCCGAGCGGGAGAGGCAGATACGCAGTATTTT